A selection of T cell receptor beta chains follows, all from one sample in a study of CD8 T cells in ankylosing spondylitis. A single record per CDR3 protein comes from TCRdb applying MiXCR to the 5' RACE reads. The sample consists of more than 600,000 distinct CDR3 sequences, under 20% of them appearing once. Sequenced: blood, either unsorted or a sorted T cell fraction (not recorded which). All receptors come from a male donor with ankylosing spondylitis. CDR3s include the opening cysteine and the closing phenylalanine or tryptophan. Fields, in order: CDR3 length, D gene, V gene, J gene, clone size, CDR3 DNA, CDR3 protein. The D gene is left open where the match is weak. Rows may omit the clone size; those that give it use once, few, many or a size class.

14	NA	TRBV20-1	TRBJ2-3	many	TGCAGTGCTAGAGAAGCGCTGGGACCAGATACGCAGTATTTT	CSAREALGPDTQYF
17	NA	TRBV28	TRBJ1-2	NA	TGTGCCAGCAGTACTCGCGCCCTTTACGGTGCTAACTATGGCTACACCTTC	CASSTRALYGANYGYTF
14	TRBD1	TRBV12-3/TRBV12-4	TRBJ1-2	few	TGTGCCAGCAGATCGGACAGGGGATTCTATGGCTACACCTTC	CASRSDRGFYGYTF
16	TRBD1	TRBV6-1	TRBJ1-3	NA	TGTGCCAGCAGTAAAATGGCCGGGACAGAAGGAAACACCATATATTTT	CASSKMAGTEGNTIYF
12	TRBD1	TRBV28	TRBJ2-7	NA	TGTGCCAGCACGACAGGGTTGGGGGAGCAGTACTTC	CASTTGLGEQYF
13	NA	TRBV20-1	TRBJ2-1	NA	TGCAGTGCAGCCGGACCGCCGGCCAATGAGCAGTTCTTC	CSAAGPPANEQFF
16	NA	TRBV28	TRBJ2-6	NA	TGTGCCAGCAGTTTTGGGGTCGTCTCTGGGGCCAACGTCCTGACTTTC	CASSFGVVSGANVLTF
15	TRBD1	TRBV20-1	TRBJ2-7	few	TGCAGTGCTGCGAACTGGGACAGGGGGCGGGAAGAGCAGTACTTC	CSAANWDRGREEQYF
16	TRBD2	TRBV11-2	TRBJ2-5	few	TGTGCCAGCAGCTTAGTGTGGCGGGGGGGAGAAGAGACCCAGTACTTC	CASSLVWRGGEETQYF
13	NA	TRBV20-1	TRBJ2-7	NA	TGCAGTGCTAGCGAGGGAGTGGCCTACGAGCAGTACTTC	CSASEGVAYEQYF
18	TRBD2	TRBV11-1	TRBJ2-3	few	TGTGCCAGCAGCTCGATAGCGGGACCGAAATCTAGCACAGATACGCAGTATTTT	CASSSIAGPKSSTDTQYF
14	TRBD2	TRBV19	TRBJ2-1	NA	TGTGCCAGTGCGCTAGCGGGAGTCTACAATGAGCAGTTCTTC	CASALAGVYNEQFF
14	NA	TRBV12-3/TRBV12-4	TRBJ1-1	few	TGTGCCAGCAGTTTTTCCGGGGATACGACTGAAGCTTTCTTT	CASSFSGDTTEAFF
15	TRBD2	TRBV12-3/TRBV12-4	TRBJ2-7	many	TGTGCCAGCAGTTTAGAGAGGGACTACTCCTACGAGCAGTACTTC	CASSLERDYSYEQYF
14	NA	TRBV20-1	TRBJ2-7	once	TGCAGTGCTAGAGACAATCGCTTGTCCTACGAGCAGTACTTC	CSARDNRLSYEQYF
15	NA	TRBV11-2	TRBJ2-3	few	TGTGCCAGCAGCTTAGCGTTCACAGGCGCAGATACGCAGTATTTT	CASSLAFTGADTQYF
14	NA	TRBV5-1	TRBJ2-2	NA	TGCGCCAGCAGCTTCGCCGGTTCTAGCGGGGAGCTGTTTTTT	CASSFAGSSGELFF
13	NA	TRBV29-1	TRBJ1-2	NA	TGCAGCGTTGAAGCGGGGGGCCCATATGGCTACACCTTC	CSVEAGGPYGYTF
15	NA	TRBV5-1	TRBJ1-4	NA	TGCGCCAGCAGCTTGGCCGGATCAACTAATGAAAAACTGTTTTTT	CASSLAGSTNEKLFF
18	TRBD1	TRBV7-3	TRBJ2-1	NA	TGTGCCAGCAGCTCCGTTCCAAACCGGGACAGGCTGGGTAATGAGCAGTTCTTC	CASSSVPNRDRLGNEQFF
15	TRBD1	TRBV10-3	TRBJ2-7	few	TGTGCCATCAGTGAGTCGAAGGACAGGGGGGACGAGCAGTACTTC	CAISESKDRGDEQYF
13	TRBD2	TRBV7-8	TRBJ2-7	NA	TGTGCCAGCAGCTCGACTAGCGTCCACGAGCAGTACTTC	CASSSTSVHEQYF
16	TRBD1	TRBV7-9	TRBJ2-5	few	TGTGCCAGCAGCGACCACCGGACAGGGACTTGGGAGACCCAGTACTTC	CASSDHRTGTWETQYF
15	NA	TRBV5-6	TRBJ2-2	few	TGTGCCAGCAGCCTGGCCTTGGGGAGCACCGGGGAGCTGTTTTTT	CASSLALGSTGELFF
15	NA	TRBV19	TRBJ2-1	NA	TGTGCCAGTACCCTAATTGGTAGCGGTTACAATGAGCAGTTCTTC	CASTLIGSGYNEQFF
16	TRBD2	TRBV20-1	TRBJ2-7	NA	TGCAGTGCTAGGGAGACTAGCGGGTATCGATTTGGCGAGCAGTACTTC	CSARETSGYRFGEQYF
15	TRBD2	TRBV20-1	TRBJ2-1	few	TGCAGTGCTAGAGTTTGGCTAGCGGGAGTTAGTGAGCAGTTCTTC	CSARVWLAGVSEQFF
11	NA	TRBV29-1	TRBJ1-1	few	TGCAGCGCCCAGGTGAACACTGAAGCTTTCTTT	CSAQVNTEAFF
14	NA	TRBV2	TRBJ1-3	few	TGTGCCAGCAGCGGCGCGGGTCCTGGAAACACCATATATTTT	CASSGAGPGNTIYF
12	TRBD1	TRBV20-1	TRBJ2-3	few	TGCAGTGCTAGACGGTCAGGGGGCGCGGGTGCTTTT	CSARRSGGAGAF
15	TRBD2	TRBV4-3	TRBJ2-7	many	TGCGCCAGCAGCCAAACGGCGGGAGTGGTCGGGGAGCAGTACTTC	CASSQTAGVVGEQYF
15	NA	TRBV19	TRBJ1-5	few	TGTGCCAGTAGTATTGCGCAGAGCAGCAATCAGCCCCAGCATTTT	CASSIAQSSNQPQHF
15	TRBD2	TRBV6-2/TRBV6-3	TRBJ2-7	few	TGTGCCAGCAGAAGCGGGACTAGCGGCTCCTACGAGCAGTACTTC	CASRSGTSGSYEQYF
12	NA	TRBV20-1	TRBJ2-7	few	TGCAGTGCTAGCGAACTCCCCAACGAGCAGTACTTC	CSASELPNEQYF
15	NA	TRBV20-1	TRBJ2-5	NA	TGCAGTGCTAGTCCCCCGAGCGGGCTTGAAGAGACCCAGTACTTC	CSASPPSGLEETQYF
18	NA	TRBV7-8	TRBJ2-1	few	TGTGCCAGCAGCACGCCAGCCCCAGACTCCCACTCCTACAATGAGCAGTTCTTC	CASSTPAPDSHSYNEQFF
15	NA	TRBV4-1	TRBJ1-4	few	TGCGCCAGCAGCCAAGAGGAGGGTGGTAGTGAAAAACTGTTTTTT	CASSQEEGGSEKLFF
17	TRBD2	TRBV24-1	TRBJ2-3	many	TGTGCCACCAGTGATCCAGGACTAGCGGGGGGCACAGATACGCAGTATTTT	CATSDPGLAGGTDTQYF
16	NA	TRBV4-1	TRBJ2-1	NA	TGCGCCAGCAGCCAAGAATCTGCGGGGGCCAACAATGAGCAGTTCTTC	CASSQESAGANNEQFF
14	TRBD1	TRBV9	TRBJ1-2	few	TGTGCCAGCAGCGCCTGGGACAGGGGTAATGGCTACACCTTC	CASSAWDRGNGYTF
13	NA	TRBV6-2/TRBV6-3	TRBJ1-1	NA	TGTGCCAGCAAAACAGAGTTGAACACTGAAGCTTTCTTT	CASKTELNTEAFF
14	NA	TRBV5-6	TRBJ2-1	NA	TGTGCCAGCAGCTTGGCTGGGGCCGCCAATGAGCAGTTCTTC	CASSLAGAANEQFF
15	TRBD1	TRBV7-8	TRBJ2-1	NA	TGTGCCAGCAGCGCTCGGACAGGGGAGTACAATGAGCAGTTCTTC	CASSARTGEYNEQFF
15	NA	TRBV21-1	TRBJ1-2	NA	TGTGCCAGCAGCAGCCGGGACAGTCATTCCTATGGCTACACCTTC	CASSSRDSHSYGYTF
17	NA	TRBV12-3/TRBV12-4	TRBJ1-2	NA	TGTGCCAGCAGTGAATTTATATGGGACATCCCTAACTATGGCTACACCTTC	CASSEFIWDIPNYGYTF
14	NA	TRBV4-1	TRBJ2-7	NA	TGCGCCAGCAGCCAGCAAGAAGTCGGGCACGAGCAGTACTTC	CASSQQEVGHEQYF